The 27 T cell receptor beta chains in this list originate from one sample, sequenced in a study of T cells in Graves' hyperthyroidism and ophthalmopathy. Amplification of TCR beta CDR3 regions was performed using RNA transcripts as template. HTBI primers were employed in a first-round RT-PCR of the TCR CDR3. In TCRdb, the multiplex PCR reads were re-called with MiXCR into one record per CDR3 protein. Here the sample spans fewer than 450,000 distinct CDR3 sequences, about 17% being singletons. Sample: blood. These receptor sequences come from a woman aged 25 to 39 with Graves' hyperthyroidism that later progressed to Graves' ophthalmopathy.

This clonotype was counted many times. This sequence joins TRBV5-1 and TRBJ1-1, with 12 nucleotides matching TRBD1. This CDR3 spans 16 amino acids. Per the germline V gene, CDR1 is SGHRS and CDR2 is YFSETQ. Trimming removed 0 bases from V and 4 bases from J; junction bases left unmatched: 4. CDR3 DNA sequence: TGCGCCAGCAGCTTGGCTGGGACAGGGGGCGTCACTGAAGCTTTCTTT. Translation gives CASSLAGTGGVTEAFF.

There are a few counts of this clonotype. This may stem from a read error, because a much larger clone lies one nucleotide away. The chain links TRBV6-5 to TRBJ1-1; no clear D. CDR3 length: 15 residues. The V end was cut by 0 bases, the J end by 1 base, with 9 bases between. The germline V gene has CDR1 MNHEY and CDR2 SVGAGI. The CDR3: CASSYSSVSNTEAFF. CDR3 DNA sequence: TGTGCCAGCAGTTACTCCTCGGTGTCGAACACTGAAGCTTTCTTT.

This clonotype came up many times. This rearrangement joins TRBV4-2 to TRBJ2-7; D gene ambiguous. The germline CDR1 and CDR2 sequences are LGHNA and YNFKEQ. The CDR3 totals 13 residues. The germline V and J ends were trimmed by 4 bases and 5 bases, with 12 bases remaining between them. The CDR3: CASSPGSEDEQYF. In nucleotides, the CDR3 is TGTGCCAGCAGCCCCGGCAGCGAGGACGAGCAGTACTTC.

There are a few counts of this clonotype. This rearrangement joins TRBV29-1 to TRBJ2-1; D ambiguous. V dropped 3 bases and J dropped 4 bases, with 10 bases sitting between them. The CDR3 spans 13 residues. Germline CDR1 and CDR2: SQVTM and ANQGSEA. CDR3 coding DNA: TGCAGCGTTGAGGAATACTCATACAATGAGCAGTTCTTC. Encoded protein: CSVEEYSYNEQFF.

The sample holds many counts of this clonotype. The rearrangement links TRBV2 to TRBJ2-7, with 9 bases aligning to TRBD1. The junction had 5 bases not matched to a gene; V was cut back by 5 bases and J by 3 bases. The CDR3 consists of 14 residues. Germline CDR1 SNHLY, CDR2 FYNNEI. CDR3 protein: CASSPGQGNYEQYF. CDR3 nucleotide sequence: TGTGCCAGCAGTCCGGGACAGGGAAACTACGAGCAGTACTTC.

This clonotype was found a few times. Being one base from a much bigger clone, this may be a read error. J is TRBJ2-1 and V is TRBV28, with 9 positions matching TRBD2. There are 17 residues in the CDR3. CDR1 is MDHEN, CDR2 SYDVKM, per germline. The CDR3 DNA follows: TGTGCCAGCAGTTTACACCCCCTAGCGGGGACCTACAATGGGCAGTTCTTC. It yields the protein CASSLHPLAGTYNGQFF.

A few counts support this clonotype. The J gene is TRBJ1-2, the V gene TRBV25-1, with 9 bases aligning to TRBD1. The CDR3 runs 13 residues. The V segment lost 6 bases and the J segment 8 bases; nucleotides outside the gene matches: 7. Germline V gene data show CDR1 as MGHDK and CDR2 as SYGVNS. The CDR3 nucleotides are TGTGCCAGCAGCCTAGGACAGGGGAAAGGCTACACCTTC. This gives the protein CASSLGQGKGYTF.

This clonotype was seen at least ten times. The chain couples TRBV2 to TRBJ2-2; 14 nucleotides line up with TRBD2. J lost 7 bases, V lost 2 bases, and 6 bases had no gene match. The germline gives CDR1 SNHLY, CDR2 FYNNEI. This CDR3 spans 17 amino acids. The CDR3 region is CASSETYGTSGSGELFF. The CDR3 nucleotides are TGTGCCAGCAGTGAAACCTATGGGACTAGCGGGAGCGGGGAGCTGTTTTTT. The full variable domain, rest sourced from reference TRBV2 and TRBJ2-2, is EPEVTQTPSHQVTQMGQEVILRCVPISNHLYFYWYRQILGQKVEFLVSFYNNEISEKSEIFDDQFSVERPDGSNFTLKIRSTKLEDSAMYFCASSETYGTSGSGELFFGEGSRLTVL.

Ten or more counts support this clonotype. This chain joins TRBV6-2 or TRBV6-3 and TRBJ1-1; D possibly corresponds to TRBD1 (5 bases). CDR1 and CDR2 from the germline V gene are MNHEY and SVGEGT. The CDR3 covers 14 residues. V lost 2 bases to trimming and J lost 3 bases, with 10 bases between them. The CDR3 bases are TGTGCCAGCAGTTACCGGGGGGGGTACACTGAAGCTTTCTTT. As protein: CASSYRGGYTEAFF.

This clonotype showed up just a few times. This sequence joins TRBV12-3 or TRBV12-4 and TRBJ2-7, with TRBD2 matching over 9 bases. The CDR3 extends over 16 amino acids. V was pared by 6 bases and J by 3 bases, with 12 bases of the junction left unmatched. The CDR3 sequence: CASSQARGGRNYEQYF. CDR3 nucleotides: TGTGCCAGCAGCCAGGCGCGGGGGGGGCGGAACTACGAGCAGTACTTC.

This clonotype was recorded at least ten times. One junction end does not reproduce the germline sequence, and a read error may be involved. The chain combines TRBV5-1 with TRBJ2-7, with TRBD1 matching over 8 bases. This CDR3 contains 15 residues. Per the germline V gene, CDR1 is SGHRS and CDR2 is YFSETQ. CDR3 protein: CASTDSPGGSHEQYF. Written as DNA, the CDR3 is TGCGCCAGCACTGATAGTCCAGGGGGCTCCCACGAGCAGTACTTC. The complete variable domain, with remaining parts taken from reference TRBV5-1 and TRBJ2-7, reads KAGVTQTPRYLIKTRGQQVTLSCSPISGHRSVSWYQQTPGQGLQFLFEYFSETQRNKGNFPGRFSGRQFSNSRSEMNVSTLELGDSALYLCASTDSPGGSHEQYFGPGTRLTVT.

Details on this clonotype: Given a much more abundant clone one base away, this may be a read error. The gene calls are TRBV6-1 and TRBJ2-3, with 9 bases matching TRBD1. Germline-derived CDR1 and CDR2 are MNHNS and SASEGT. This CDR3 contains 15 residues. The DNA of the CDR3 is TGTGCCAGCAGTCCGGGGACAGGGCGTACAGATACGCAGTGTTTT. Its translation is CASSPGTGRTDTQCF.

This clonotype was recorded many times. The rearrangement links TRBV2 to TRBJ1-6; the match to TRBD1 covers 7 bases. The CDR3 is made up of 11 amino acids. The V gene's germline CDR1 is SNHLY and CDR2 FYNNEI. Losses at the gene ends were 6 bases for V and 14 bases for J; bases not matched to a gene: 4. CDR3 region: CASRTGNTLHF. The CDR3 DNA follows: TGTGCCAGCAGGACAGGGAACACCCTCCACTTT. Combining the CDR3 with reference TRBV2 and TRBJ1-6 gives the whole variable domain EPEVTQTPSHQVTQMGQEVILRCVPISNHLYFYWYRQILGQKVEFLVSFYNNEISEKSEIFDDQFSVERPDGSNFTLKIRSTKLEDSAMYFCASRTGNTLHFGNGTRLTVT.

This clonotype showed up just a few times. The V and J genes are TRBV6-2 or TRBV6-3 and TRBJ2-1; 8 bases are a match to TRBD2. The CDR3 is 13 amino acids. The germline CDR1 and CDR2 sequences are MNHEY and SVGEGT. Trimming removed 4 bases from V and 12 bases from J; junction bases left unmatched: 8. The CDR3 reads CASSSRTGGGQFF. The DNA of the CDR3 is TGTGCCAGCAGTTCCCGGACCGGGGGGGGGCAGTTCTTC.

This clonotype was counted at least ten times. V gene TRBV27 combines with J gene TRBJ1-1; 7 bases agree with TRBD1. The trim removed 2 bases at V and 6 bases at J, leaving 3 bases unmatched. The CDR3 is 13 amino acids. In germline, CDR1 is MNHEY, CDR2 SMNVEV (reference sequence). CDR3 residues: CASSLTGDPEAFF. Written as DNA, the CDR3 is TGTGCCAGCAGTTTAACAGGGGACCCTGAAGCTTTCTTT.

The table lists this clonotype with many counts. The chain couples TRBV6-1 to TRBJ2-3; D is perhaps TRBD2 (5 bases). V lost 5 bases and J lost 2, with 8 bases in between. CDR1 is MNHNS, CDR2 SASEGT, per germline. There are 13 residues in the CDR3. The CDR3: CASSLRVTDTQYF. The CDR3 DNA is TGTGCCAGCAGTCTGAGGGTCACAGATACGCAGTATTTT.

This clonotype was recorded once. The CDR3 coding sequence is TGTGCCAGCAGCACCCGCCTTTCGGGGGATCACGAGCAGTACTTC. Its translation: CASSTRLSGDHEQYF. The chain uses TRBV7-9 and TRBJ2-7, with D possibly being TRBD2 (6 bases). This CDR3 has 15 residues. The germline CDR1 and CDR2 sequences are SEHNR and FQNEAQ (reference sequence). V lost 5 bases and J 5 bases, leaving 19 bases between the germline ends.

The V call is TRBV28, the J call TRBJ2-4; D is unresolved. V lost 8 bases, J lost 4 bases, and 18 bases lay in between. The CDR3 is 15 residues long. Germline CDR1 reads MDHEN; CDR2 reads SYDVKM. Here the CDR3 reads CASGERLADKNIQYF. DNA of the CDR3: TGTGCCAGCGGGGAAAGGTTGGCAGATAAAAACATTCAGTACTTC.

Many counts were recorded for this clonotype. The J gene is TRBJ2-7, the V gene TRBV6-1; D possibly uses TRBD1 or TRBD2 (5 bases each). Trimming cost V 5 bases and J 0 bases, with 11 bases left between them. This CDR3 is built from 14 residues. Germline loops: CDR1 MNHNS, CDR2 SASEGT. The CDR3 loop reads CASSRPGGSYEQYF. The CDR3 DNA reads TGTGCCAGCAGTAGACCTGGGGGCTCCTACGAGCAGTACTTC.

This clonotype came up a few times. The rearrangement uses TRBV20-1 and TRBJ2-3; D uncertain. The CDR3 totals 12 residues. Trimming removed 0 bases from V and 5 bases from J, with 6 bases in between. CDR1 and CDR2 from the germline V gene are DFQATT and SNEGSKA (reference sequence). CDR3: CSARENKDTQYF. Here the CDR3 DNA reads TGCAGTGCTAGAGAAAATAAAGATACGCAGTATTTT.

The chain links TRBV27 to TRBJ1-4; D may be TRBD1 (6 bases). V lost 6 bases to trimming and J lost 3 bases, with 17 bases between them. Germline values: CDR1 MNHEY, CDR2 SMNVEV (reference sequence). CDR3 length: 16 residues. DNA of the CDR3: TGTGCCAGCAGCCGAGGGGGGGCTGGAGCTAATGAAAAACTGTTTTTT. It is translated as CASSRGGAGANEKLFF.

The sample holds many counts of this clonotype. This chain uses TRBV12-3 or TRBV12-4 with TRBJ1-2; D possibly corresponds to TRBD1 (6 bases). Trimming took off 5 bases at V and 8 bases at J, with 21 bases between the two ends. This CDR3 has 15 residues. CDR3 residues: CASSPSGAFLDGYTF. For the CDR3, the DNA is TGTGCCAGCAGTCCCTCAGGGGCCTTTCTAGACGGCTACACCTTC.

The genes are TRBV3-1 and TRBJ1-3; weak D call: TRBD1 (5 bases). With 1 base removed from V and 4 bases from J, the gap between germline ends came to 14 bases. This CDR3 has 16 residues. Germline V gene sequence: CDR1 LGHDT, CDR2 YNNKEL (reference sequence). The CDR3 DNA reads as TGTGCCAGCAGCCAAGTAACAGGCCTGAGGGGAAACACCATATATTTT. Residues: CASSQVTGLRGNTIYF.

The V and J genes are TRBV20-1 and TRBJ2-7, with 12 nucleotides matching TRBD2. The ends lost 5 bases at V and 2 bases at J; junction bases unmatched: 10. Germline values: CDR1 DFQATT, CDR2 SNEGSKA (reference sequence). The CDR3 totals 16 residues. CDR3: CSAGKRLAGETYEQYV. In DNA form, the CDR3 reads TGCAGTGCTGGGAAAAGACTAGCGGGAGAGACCTACGAGCAGTACGTC.

Many counts were recorded for this clonotype. The chain carries TRBV5-8 and TRBJ2-5, with 7 bases fitting TRBD1. Germline-derived CDR1 and CDR2 are SGHTS and YDEGEE. After removal of 0 bases from V and 5 bases from J, the junction contained 4 bases not matched to a gene. The CDR3 runs to 14 residues. The CDR3 reads CASSLGGTAETQYF. CDR3 in DNA: TGTGCCAGCAGCTTGGGGGGGACAGCGGAGACCCAGTACTTC.

This clonotype was detected only a few times. The chain recombines TRBV6-1 with TRBJ1-2; a weak D match, TRBD1 (6 bases). Germline loops: CDR1 MNHNS, CDR2 SASEGT. The CDR3 is 13 amino acids. V lost 6 bases to trimming and J lost 6 bases, with 14 bases between them. The CDR3 is CASRNPQGNGYTF. CDR3 DNA: TGTGCCAGCAGAAACCCGCAGGGGAATGGCTACACCTTC.

This clonotype was seen at least ten times. The chain uses TRBV7-7 and TRBJ2-1; the D gene could be TRBD1 or TRBD2 (5 bases each). The V and J ends lost 4 bases and 4 bases respectively, with 14 bases between them. Germline CDR1 SSHAT, CDR2 FNYEAQ (reference sequence). The CDR3 has 15 amino acids. The CDR3, as DNA: TGTGCCAGCAGCTCCGGGACGACCGGGTACAATGAGCAGTTCTTC. This sequence encodes CASSSGTTGYNEQFF.